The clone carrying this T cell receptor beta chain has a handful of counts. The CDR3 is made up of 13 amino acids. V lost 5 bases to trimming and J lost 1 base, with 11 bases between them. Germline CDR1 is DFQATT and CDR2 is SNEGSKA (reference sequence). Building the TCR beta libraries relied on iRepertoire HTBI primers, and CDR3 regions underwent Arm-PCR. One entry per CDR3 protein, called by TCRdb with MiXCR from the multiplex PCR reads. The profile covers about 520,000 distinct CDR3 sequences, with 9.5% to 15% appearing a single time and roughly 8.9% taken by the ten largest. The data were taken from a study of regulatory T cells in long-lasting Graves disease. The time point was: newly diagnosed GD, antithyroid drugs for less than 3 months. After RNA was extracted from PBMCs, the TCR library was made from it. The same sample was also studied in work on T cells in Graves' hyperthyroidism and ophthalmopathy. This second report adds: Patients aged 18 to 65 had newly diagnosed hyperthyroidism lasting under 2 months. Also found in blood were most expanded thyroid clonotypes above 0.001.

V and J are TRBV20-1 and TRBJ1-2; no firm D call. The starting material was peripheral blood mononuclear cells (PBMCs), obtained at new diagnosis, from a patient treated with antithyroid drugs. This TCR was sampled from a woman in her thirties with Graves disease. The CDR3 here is CSAVVPVNYGYTF. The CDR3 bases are TGCAGTGCTGTTGTGCCAGTTAACTATGGCTACACCTTC.